This T cell receptor beta chain was captured in a study of vaccination and CD4 T cells after COVID-19. Across the study: Every participant was given two doses of BNT162b2 or mRNA-1273 vaccine. Convalescent patients gave post-COVID blood a median approximately 100 days post-diagnosis, range 35 to 161.

As concerns this clonotype: Its antigen is still unknown.

An Oncomine TCR Beta short-read assay was used to sequence the DNA from cultured CD4+ T cells. DNA came from CD4+ T cells after culture. TCRdb itself ran the PCR reads through MiXCR, one entry per CDR3 protein. The repertoire holds roughly 3,600 distinct CDR3 sequences, with roughly 15% as singletons. Treatment denoted: approximately 9-day PBMC culture with coronavirus spike peptide pools or control peptides (ViraFEST assay). V dropped 3 bases and J dropped 3 bases, with 19 bases sitting between them. There are 18 residues in the CDR3. The V gene's germline CDR1 is SGDLS and CDR2 YYNGEE. Material: CD4+ T cells from blood, cultured in vitro. The V gene is TRBV9, the J gene TRBJ2-6, with TRBD1 as a possible D gene (6 bases). The receptor was derived from a human donor who had recovered from COVID-19. This CDR3 reads CASSGRTVSGSGANVLTF. The CDR3, as DNA: TGTGCCAGCAGCGGCCGGACAGTGAGTGGGAGTGGGGCCAACGTCCTGACTTTC.